These 23 T cell receptor beta chains were all obtained from the same sample, sequenced in a study of metastatic and nonmetastatic thyroid tumors. From the PCR reads, TCRdb re-called clones with MiXCR. This sample has about 28,000 clones; 20% to 25% occur once, and the top ten carry approximately 39%. Patients were all untreated before their thyroid surgery. The sequenced sample consisted of blood. Every receptor here comes from a female donor with papillary thyroid cancer or a benign thyroid nodule (not recorded which). Some clones in this sample may be carry-over from other donors' samples.

This clone was counted only a few times. V gene TRBV5-1 combines with J gene TRBJ1-3; D is undetermined. Trimming stripped 2 bases from V and 0 bases from J, with 6 bases between. The germline V gene has CDR1 SGHRS and CDR2 YFSETQ. The CDR3 spans 14 residues. CDR3 in amino acids: CASSLGNSGNTIYF. For the CDR3, the DNA is TGCGCCAGCAGCTTAGGGAACTCTGGAAACACCATATATTTT.

The V call is TRBV4-2, the J call TRBJ2-6, with D possibly TRBD1 on 6 matching bases. Germline V lookup: CDR1 LGHNA, CDR2 YNFKEQ. Trimming left V 0 bases short and J 0 bases short, with 6 bases between. This CDR3 spans 16 amino acids. CDR3 region: CASSQDRGSGANVLTF. The CDR3 nucleotides read TGTGCCAGCAGCCAAGACAGGGGCTCTGGGGCCAACGTCCTGACTTTC.

This clone has at least ten counts. The genes are TRBV27 and TRBJ1-1; D uncertain. Trimming removed 5 bases at V and 5 bases at J, with 12 bases between. Germline V gene data show CDR1 as MNHEY and CDR2 as SMNVEV (reference sequence). The CDR3 is 13 residues long. CDR3 DNA: TGTGCCAGCAGTCCCGAAGGGAGGACTGAAGCTTTCTTT. Translated, it gives CASSPEGRTEAFF.

The V call is TRBV7-3, the J call TRBJ1-1, with 7 bases identical to TRBD1. Looked up from germline, CDR1 is SGHTA and CDR2 is FQGTGA. The CDR3 consists of 15 residues. Trimming cost V 5 bases and J 2 bases; bases outside gene matches: 8. The CDR3 reads CASSEQGKVNTEAFF. For the CDR3, the DNA is TGTGCCAGCAGCGAACAGGGGAAGGTTAACACTGAAGCTTTCTTT.

This clone was counted a few times. In the same sample, other DNA sequences code for this CDR3. The genes are TRBV6-2 or TRBV6-3 and TRBJ1-1; D is perhaps TRBD1 (6 bases). The CDR3 consists of 18 residues. Trimming left V 4 bases short and J 0 bases short, with 21 bases between. The V gene's germline CDR1 is MNHEY and CDR2 SVGEGT. CDR3 nucleotide sequence: TGTGCCAGCAGTTTCCACCTTTTGAGGGGGTTGATGAACACTGAAGCTTTCTTT. Protein sequence: CASSFHLLRGLMNTEAFF.

This clone was observed many times. Just one base apart from a much larger clone, this may be a read error. The gene calls are TRBV10-3 and TRBJ1-1; 7 nucleotides line up with TRBD1. The CDR3 has 15 amino acids. The germline V gene encodes CDR1 ENHRY and CDR2 SYGVKD. J lost 5 bases, V lost 5 bases, and 11 bases had no gene match. The DNA of the CDR3 is TGTGCCATCAGTACCCCAAGACAGGGTAATACTGAAGCTTTCTTT. This gives the protein CAISTPRQGNTEAFF.

This clone has ten or more counts. The J gene is TRBJ2-7, the V gene TRBV6-1; possibly TRBD2 for D (6 bases). The ends were cut back, 6 bases at V and 0 bases at J, with 6 bases in the middle. Per germline, CDR1 MNHNS and CDR2 SASEGT. The CDR3 runs to 12 residues. The CDR3 nucleotides are TGTGCCAGCAGGGGACTCTCCTACGAGCAGTACTTC. Translated: CASRGLSYEQYF.

The chain carries TRBV20-1 and TRBJ2-7; no definite D call. CDR1 and CDR2 from the germline V gene are DFQATT and SNEGSKA (reference sequence). The V gene lost 3 bases and the J gene lost 4 bases, with 16 bases spanning the gap. This CDR3 comprises 14 residues. The CDR3 coding sequence is TGCAGTGCTAGTAATTGGGCAGTAGGTTACGAGCAGTACTTC. Residues: CSASNWAVGYEQYF.

The chain carries TRBV5-1 and TRBJ2-3; D may correspond to TRBD1 or TRBD2 (5 bases each). The CDR3 runs to 17 residues. V was shortened by 1 base and J by 3 bases, with 18 bases between the two germline ends. Germline CDR1 SGHRS, CDR2 YFSETQ. The CDR3 sequence is CASSLFKGPTKTDTQYF. The CDR3 DNA reads as TGCGCCAGCAGCTTGTTTAAGGGACCGACGAAAACAGATACGCAGTATTTT.

The sample holds many counts of this clone. The CDR3 spells CASSPQMGTNEKLFF. The DNA for the CDR3 is TGTGCCAGTAGTCCGCAAATGGGTACTAATGAAAAACTGTTTTTT. The chain recombines TRBV19 with TRBJ1-4, with D unresolved. The length of the CDR3 is 15 residues. CDR1 is LNHDA and CDR2 is SQIVND in the germline V gene (reference sequence). Trimming took off 5 bases at V and 2 bases at J, with 12 bases between the two ends.

This clone was picked up a small number of times. This chain's CDR3 is CASSYRRQGIRVGELFF. The CDR3 DNA reads as TGTGCCAGCAGTTACCGTCGACAGGGGATTCGGGTCGGGGAGCTGTTTTTT. The rearrangement joins TRBV6-2 or TRBV6-3 to TRBJ2-2; 8 bases are shared with TRBD1. Per the germline V gene, CDR1 is MNHEY and CDR2 is SVGEGT. The CDR3 runs to 17 residues. V was pared by 2 bases and J by 7 bases, with 12 bases of the junction left unmatched.

V usage is TRBV7-9 and J usage is TRBJ2-3; D is undetermined. This CDR3 has 13 residues. The germline V gene encodes CDR1 SEHNR and CDR2 FQNEAQ (reference sequence). V shed 1 base and J shed 3 bases, with 5 bases lying between them. The CDR3 DNA follows: TGTGCCAGCAGCTTAGGGGTAACAGATACGCAGTATTTT. This encodes CASSLGVTDTQYF.

The rearrangement uses TRBV6-1 and TRBJ2-2; 10 bases are shared with TRBD2. The CDR3 has 17 amino acids. Germline CDR1 and CDR2: MNHNS and SASEGT. With V trimmed by 6 bases and J by 5 bases, 12 bases remained unmatched. The CDR3 DNA sequence: TGTGCCAGCAGACGCAAAACCGGGACTAGCGTGACCGGGGAGCTGTTTTTT. Translated: CASRRKTGTSVTGELFF.

In this sample, this clone turned up a few times. The same CDR3 can be traced to other DNA sequences in this sample. This chain connects TRBV5-4 to TRBJ2-5, with D possibly TRBD2 on 6 matching bases. V shed 3 bases and J shed 1 base, with 16 bases lying between them. CDR1 SGHNT and CDR2 YYREEE come from the germline V gene (reference sequence). The CDR3 consists of 16 residues. For the CDR3, the DNA is TGTGCCAGCAGCTCGCGGGACTCTTACGCCCAAGAGACCCAGTACTTC. It encodes CASSSRDSYAQETQYF. Drawing the rest from reference TRBV5-4 and TRBJ2-5, the complete variable domain is ETGVTQSPTHLIKTRGQQVTLRCSSQSGHNTVSWYQQALGQGPQFIFQYYREEENGRGNFPPRFSGLQFPNYSSELNVNALELDDSALYLCASSSRDSYAQETQYFGPGTRLLVL.

This clone was seen ten or more times. The gene calls are TRBV11-2 and TRBJ1-2, with 10 nucleotides matching TRBD1. Germline V gives CDR1 SGHAT, CDR2 FQNNGV. This CDR3 contains 16 residues. Losses at the gene ends were 1 base for V and 1 base for J; bases not matched to a gene: 3. CDR3 amino acids: CASSLGGTGVNYGYTF. The CDR3 DNA sequence: TGTGCCAGCAGCTTAGGCGGGACAGGGGTTAACTATGGCTACACCTTC.

The rearrangement uses TRBV2 and TRBJ2-3, with D possibly being TRBD2 (6 bases). Looked up from germline, CDR1 is SNHLY and CDR2 is FYNNEI. This CDR3 has 14 residues. V was cut by 4 bases and J by 2 bases, with 10 bases left in between. In DNA form, the CDR3 reads TGTGCCAGCAGTGGAGGGAGGCACACAGATACGCAGTATTTT. Encoded protein: CASSGGRHTDTQYF.

The chain recombines TRBV9 with TRBJ2-1, with 12 positions matching TRBD2. CDR1 is SGDLS, CDR2 YYNGEE, per germline. This CDR3 has 17 residues. The trim removed 2 bases at V and 9 bases at J, leaving 12 bases unmatched. In nucleotides, the CDR3 is TGTGCCAGCAGCGTTCGAGGACTAGCGGGGACCATTGGTGAGCAGTTCTTC. Protein sequence: CASSVRGLAGTIGEQFF. The variable domain in full, completed from reference TRBV9 and TRBJ2-1, reads DSGVTQTPKHLITATGQRVTLRCSPRSGDLSVYWYQQSLDQGLQFLIQYYNGEERAKGNILERFSAQQFPDLHSELNLSSLELGDSALYFCASSVRGLAGTIGEQFFGPGTRLTVL.

By sample fraction, this clone is medium-sized. The CDR3 is CASSPPAGATYNEQFF. As DNA, the CDR3 is TGTGCCAGCAGCCCTCCAGCGGGAGCCACGTACAATGAGCAGTTCTTC. The chain recombines TRBV6-2 or TRBV6-3 with TRBJ2-1; TRBD2 aligns across 8 bases. Unmatched junction bases numbered 11, after V lost 6 bases and J lost 4 bases. CDR3 length: 16 residues. In germline, CDR1 is MNHEY, CDR2 SVGEGT.

This clone was detected only a few times. The chain employs TRBV28 and TRBJ2-7; TRBD2 is a possible D gene (6 bases). Per the germline V gene, CDR1 is MDHEN and CDR2 is SYDVKM. V was clipped by 6 bases and J by 11 bases, with 17 bases between them. CDR3 length equals 12 residues. CDR3 bases: TGTGCCAGCAGACGAGAGGAGGGGCGGAAGTACTTC. Its translation is CASRREEGRKYF.

For this clone: This may be a read error, as it is one base from a much larger clone. J is TRBJ2-1 and V is TRBV5-6; 7 bases line up with TRBD1. The germline CDR1 and CDR2 sequences are SGHDT and YYEEEE. This CDR3 spans 15 amino acids. V lost 4 bases and J lost 2; bases outside the gene matches: 6. The CDR3 region is CASSPRDSPYNEQFF. The CDR3 bases are TGTGCCAGCAGCCCCCGGGACAGCCCCTACAATGAGCAGTTCTTC.

This clone was counted ten times or more. The DNA for the CDR3 is TGTGCCAGCAGCTCTTTCGGACAGGGGCCTTCACCCCTCCACTTT. Translation gives CASSSFGQGPSPLHF. V and J are TRBV11-2 and TRBJ1-6; 9 nucleotides agree with TRBD1. Germline assignment: CDR1 SGHAT and CDR2 FQNNGV. J gave up 9 bases and V 4 bases, and 7 bases lay outside the gene matches. CDR3 length: 15 residues.

There are many counts of this clone. The rearrangement uses TRBV20-1 and TRBJ2-5; 10 nucleotides agree with TRBD2. The junction had 9 bases not matched to a gene; V was cut back by 1 base and J by 7 bases. This CDR3 is built from 15 residues. Germline V lookup: CDR1 DFQATT, CDR2 SNEGSKA (reference sequence). CDR3 coding DNA: TGCAGTGCTAGAGGGGGGACTAGCGCCCAGAGGACCCAGTACTTC. Amino acids: CSARGGTSAQRTQYF.

The sample holds a few counts of this clone. The chain's CDR3 is CASSSTFDRGRGYTF. As DNA, the CDR3 is TGTGCCAGCAGTTCTACATTTGACAGGGGGCGGGGCTACACCTTC. V and J are TRBV28 and TRBJ1-2, with 10 bases lining up with TRBD1. The germline CDR1 and CDR2 sequences are MDHEN and SYDVKM. V lost 4 bases to trimming and J lost 8 bases; unmatched junction nucleotides: 10. This CDR3 spans 15 amino acids.